This entry lists 13 T cell receptor beta chains sequenced from one sample in a study of regulatory T cells in long-lasting Graves disease. HTBI primers from iRepertoire and Arm-PCR of CDR3 regions yielded the TCR beta libraries. TCRdb processed the multiplex PCR reads anew with MiXCR; each CDR3 protein has one entry. The sample contains more than 450,000 distinct CDR3 sequences, about 12% of which appear only once. The time point here: newly diagnosed GD, antithyroid drugs for less than 3 months. Isolated PBMC RNA provided the starting material for the TCR library. The same sample was also used in a study of T cells in Graves' hyperthyroidism and ophthalmopathy.

The source was peripheral blood mononuclear cells (PBMCs), collected at new diagnosis, from a patient treated with antithyroid drugs. These receptors were obtained from a woman younger than 45 with Graves disease.

This clonotype was picked up many times. This rearrangement joins TRBV13 to TRBJ2-1, with D possibly being TRBD2 (6 bases). CDR1 is PRHDT, CDR2 FYEKMQ, per germline (reference sequence). CDR3 length equals 16 residues. The ends were cut back, 2 bases at V and 8 bases at J, with 19 bases in the middle. The CDR3 loop reads CASSLSSTGWGDEQFF. The CDR3 nucleotides read TGTGCCAGCAGCTTAAGTTCTACGGGATGGGGGGATGAGCAGTTCTTC.

This clonotype appeared a few times. The V gene is TRBV6-2 or TRBV6-3, the J gene TRBJ1-1, with 9 positions matching TRBD1. The J segment lost 3 bases and the V segment lost 5 bases, leaving 7 bases of the junction unmatched. The germline V gene encodes CDR1 MNHEY and CDR2 SVGEGT. This CDR3 region has 15 residues. The CDR3 DNA reads as TGTGCCAGCAGTGAAGGTGGGACAGGGCACACTGAAGCTTTCTTT. It is translated as CASSEGGTGHTEAFF.

This clonotype was seen repeatedly, ten times or more. The genes are TRBV7-9 and TRBJ2-7; a weak D match, TRBD1 (7 bases). V was pared by 1 base and J by 1 base, with 14 bases between. Germline CDR1 reads SEHNR; CDR2 reads FQNEAQ (reference sequence). The CDR3 consists of 16 residues. The CDR3 nucleotides are TGTGCCAGCAGCTTAGTCAGGGGGGACAGATCCTACGAGCAGTACTTC. Translating gives CASSLVRGDRSYEQYF.

This clonotype appeared many times. The chain carries TRBV3-1 and TRBJ1-1; no firm D call. Germline assignment: CDR1 LGHDT and CDR2 YNNKEL (reference sequence). The ends were cut back, 3 bases at V and 7 bases at J, with 12 bases in the middle. The CDR3 loop spans 13 amino acids. CDR3 sequence (DNA): TGTGCCAGCAGCCATGACCGTTGGGGTGAAGCTTTCTTT. Its protein is CASSHDRWGEAFF. Using reference TRBV3-1 and TRBJ1-1 for the parts outside the CDR3, the full variable domain is DTAVSQTPKYLVTQMGNDKSIKCEQNLGHDTMYWYKQDSKKFLKIMFSYNNKELIINETVPNRFSPKSPDKAHLNLHINSLELGDSAVYFCASSHDRWGEAFFGQGTRLTVV.

As regards this clonotype: This clone may be a read error of a much larger clone one base away. The CDR3 DNA is TGCAGTGCTGCAGGCGGACAGGCCCGCTCCTACGAGCAGTACTTC. Its protein is CSAAGGQARSYEQYF. The chain links TRBV20-1 to TRBJ2-7; 7 bases fit TRBD1. The CDR3 totals 15 residues. Germline V gene sequence: CDR1 DFQATT, CDR2 SNEGSKA (reference sequence). The J segment lost 0 bases and the V segment lost 5 bases, leaving 10 bases of the junction unmatched.

This clonotype appeared many times. This rearrangement joins TRBV13 to TRBJ2-1; 8 bases map to TRBD2. The CDR3 contains 16 residues. CDR1 is PRHDT and CDR2 is FYEKMQ in the germline V gene (reference sequence). The V and J ends lost 4 bases and 7 bases, in that order; junction bases with no gene match: 12. CDR3 bases: TGTGCCAGCAGCTCAGATAGCGGGGCCGCTCGGAATGAGCAGTTCTTC. Translation gives CASSSDSGAARNEQFF.

The V call is TRBV13, the J call TRBJ2-2; no clear D gene. V lost 4 bases and J 7 bases, leaving 16 bases between the germline ends. Germline-derived CDR1 and CDR2 are PRHDT and FYEKMQ (reference sequence). The CDR3 contains 15 residues. The CDR3 bases are TGTGCCAGCAGCTATTCGCCCGAGATGGACGGGGAGCTGTTTTTT. Its translation is CASSYSPEMDGELFF.

This clonotype occurred a few times. V and J are TRBV11-2 and TRBJ2-2; no clear D gene. Germline-derived CDR1 and CDR2 are SGHAT and FQNNGV. The CDR3 consists of 14 residues. V lost 2 bases to trimming and J lost 1 base, with 5 bases between them. Here the CDR3 reads CASSLIRNTGELFF. The CDR3 region has the DNA TGTGCCAGCAGCTTAATTAGGAACACCGGGGAGCTGTTTTTT.

This clonotype has a count of ten or more. This chain connects TRBV6-5 to TRBJ1-2; D possibly corresponds to TRBD1 (5 bases). Trimming removed 4 bases from V and 1 base from J, with 7 bases in between. The V gene's germline CDR1 is MNHEY and CDR2 SVGAGI. The CDR3 totals 13 residues. The CDR3 DNA reads as TGTGCCAGCAGTTGGGGCATTAACTATGGCTACACCTTC. This encodes CASSWGINYGYTF.

V usage is TRBV28 and J usage is TRBJ1-1; D gene ambiguous. This CDR3 has 14 residues. The germline V gene has CDR1 MDHEN and CDR2 SYDVKM. V was cut by 5 bases and J by 4 bases, with 14 bases left in between. The CDR3: CASSPQGSPTEAFF. The CDR3 DNA reads TGTGCCAGCAGTCCCCAAGGGTCCCCCACTGAAGCTTTCTTT. The full variable domain, with the rest looked up from reference TRBV28 and TRBJ1-1, is DVKVTQSSRYLVKRTGEKVFLECVQDMDHENMFWYRQDPGLGLRLIYFSYDVKMKEKGDIPEGYSVSREKKERFSLILESASTNQTSMYLCASSPQGSPTEAFFGQGTRLTVV.

This clonotype was seen ten or more times. The genes are TRBV2 and TRBJ1-6; 7 nucleotides line up with TRBD1. This CDR3 has 15 amino acids. Germline V gene lookup returns CDR1 SNHLY and CDR2 FYNNEI. After removal of 6 bases from V and 7 bases from J, the junction contained 9 bases not matched to a gene. CDR3 bases: TGTGCCAGCAGAGGACACGGGACAGAGAATTCACCCCTCCACTTT. This translates into CASRGHGTENSPLHF.

A word on this clonotype: A far larger clone lies a single base away; this is likely a read error. This chain uses TRBV25-1 with TRBJ2-1; 9 nucleotides align to TRBD2. J lost 2 bases, V lost 6 bases, and 8 bases had no gene match. In germline, CDR1 is MGHDK, CDR2 SYGVNS. The CDR3 consists of 16 residues. The CDR3 loop is CASRATSGPPYNEQFF. The CDR3 DNA reads TGTGCCAGCAGGGCTACTAGCGGGCCCCCCTACAATGAGCAGTTCTTC.

This clonotype was counted many times. The gene calls are TRBV6-1 and TRBJ2-5, with TRBD2 identical over 10 bases. CDR1 and CDR2 (germline): MNHNS, SASEGT. CDR3 length: 16 residues. J gave up 5 bases and V 1 base, and 7 bases lay outside the gene matches. CDR3 sequence: CASSEVQREGRETQYF. CDR3 coding DNA: TGTGCCAGCAGTGAAGTACAGCGGGAGGGCCGGGAGACCCAGTACTTC.